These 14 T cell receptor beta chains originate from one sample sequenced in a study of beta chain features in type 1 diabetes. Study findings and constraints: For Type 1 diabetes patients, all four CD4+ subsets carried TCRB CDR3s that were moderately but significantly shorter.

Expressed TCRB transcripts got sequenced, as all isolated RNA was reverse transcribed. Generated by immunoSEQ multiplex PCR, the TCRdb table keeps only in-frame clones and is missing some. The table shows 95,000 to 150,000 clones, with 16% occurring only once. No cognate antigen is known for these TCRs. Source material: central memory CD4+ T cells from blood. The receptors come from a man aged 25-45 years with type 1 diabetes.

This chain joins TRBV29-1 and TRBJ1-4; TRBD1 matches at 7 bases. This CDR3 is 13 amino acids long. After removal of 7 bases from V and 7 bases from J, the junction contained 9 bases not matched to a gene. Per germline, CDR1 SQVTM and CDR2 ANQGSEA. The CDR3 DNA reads TGCAGCGCCGGAATGGGACAGATTGAAAAACTGTTTTTT. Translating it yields CSAGMGQIEKLFF. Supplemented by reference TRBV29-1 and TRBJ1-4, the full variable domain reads SAVISQKPSRDICQRGTSLTIQCQVDSQVTMMFWYRQQPGQSLTLIATANQGSEATYESGFVIDKFPISRPNLTFSTLTVSNMSPEDSSIYLCSAGMGQIEKLFFGSGTQLSVL.

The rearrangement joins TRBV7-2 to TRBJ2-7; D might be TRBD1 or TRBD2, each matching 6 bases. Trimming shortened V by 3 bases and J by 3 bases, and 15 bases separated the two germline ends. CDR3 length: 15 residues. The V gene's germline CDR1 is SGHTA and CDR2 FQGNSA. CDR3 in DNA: TGTGCCAGCAGCTTGGCGCGGGACACCAACTACGAGCAGTACTTC. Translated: CASSLARDTNYEQYF. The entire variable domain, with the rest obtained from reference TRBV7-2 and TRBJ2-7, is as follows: GAGVSQSPSNKVTEKGKDVELRCDPISGHTALYWYRQSLGQGLEFLIYFQGNSAPDKSGLPSDRFSAERTGGSVSTLTIQRTQQEDSAVYLCASSLARDTNYEQYFGPGTRLTVT.

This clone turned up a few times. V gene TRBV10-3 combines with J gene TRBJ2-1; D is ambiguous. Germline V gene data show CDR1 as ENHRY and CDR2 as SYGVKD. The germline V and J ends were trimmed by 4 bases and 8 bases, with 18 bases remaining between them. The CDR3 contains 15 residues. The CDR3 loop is CAISGNVVANDEQFF. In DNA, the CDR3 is TGTGCCATCAGTGGAAATGTGGTGGCAAATGATGAGCAGTTCTTC.

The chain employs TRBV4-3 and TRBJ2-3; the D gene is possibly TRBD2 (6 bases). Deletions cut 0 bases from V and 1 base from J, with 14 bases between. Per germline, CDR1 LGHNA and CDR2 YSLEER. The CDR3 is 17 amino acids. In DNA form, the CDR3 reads TGCGCCAGCAGCCAAGATTTGGCGGGACGGGGCACAGATACGCAGTATTTT. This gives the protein CASSQDLAGRGTDTQYF.

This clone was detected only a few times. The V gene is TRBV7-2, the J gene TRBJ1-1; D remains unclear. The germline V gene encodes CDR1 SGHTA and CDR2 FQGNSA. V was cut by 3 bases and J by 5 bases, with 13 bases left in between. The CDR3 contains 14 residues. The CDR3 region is CASSFWPTSTEAFF. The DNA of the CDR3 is TGTGCCAGCAGCTTCTGGCCGACGAGTACTGAAGCTTTCTTT.

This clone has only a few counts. CDR3 loop: CSVGQGRHGSGNTIYF. The CDR3, as DNA: TGCAGCGTGGGACAGGGCAGGCATGGCTCTGGAAACACCATATATTTT. This chain uses TRBV29-1 with TRBJ1-3, with 9 bases identical to TRBD1. From germline, CDR1 is SQVTM and CDR2 ANQGSEA. V lost 6 bases, J lost 0 bases, and 9 bases stayed unmatched. This CDR3 contains 16 residues. Based on the CDR3 plus reference TRBV29-1 and TRBJ1-3, the full variable domain is SAVISQKPSRDICQRGTSLTIQCQVDSQVTMMFWYRQQPGQSLTLIATANQGSEATYESGFVIDKFPISRPNLTFSTLTVSNMSPEDSSIYLCSVGQGRHGSGNTIYFGEGSWLTVV.

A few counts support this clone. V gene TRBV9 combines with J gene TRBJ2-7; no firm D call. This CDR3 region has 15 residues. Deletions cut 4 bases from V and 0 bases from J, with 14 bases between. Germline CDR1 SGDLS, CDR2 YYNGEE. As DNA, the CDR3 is TGTGCCAGCAGCAAGGGTAGAGGTAACTCCTACGAGCAGTACTTC. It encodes CASSKGRGNSYEQYF.

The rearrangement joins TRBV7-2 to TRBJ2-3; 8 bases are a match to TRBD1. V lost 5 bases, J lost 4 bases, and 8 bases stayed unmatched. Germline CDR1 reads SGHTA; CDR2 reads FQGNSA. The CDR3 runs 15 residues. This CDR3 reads CASSRGQGGADTQYF. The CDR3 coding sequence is TGTGCCAGCAGCAGAGGACAGGGCGGAGCAGATACGCAGTATTTT.

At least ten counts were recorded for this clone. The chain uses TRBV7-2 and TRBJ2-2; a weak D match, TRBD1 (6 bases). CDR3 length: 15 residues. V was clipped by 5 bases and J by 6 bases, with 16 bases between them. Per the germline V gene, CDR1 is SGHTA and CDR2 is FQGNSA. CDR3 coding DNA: TGTGCCAGCAGCGTAGAACCTAACAGGGCCGGGGAGCTGTTTTTT. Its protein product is CASSVEPNRAGELFF.

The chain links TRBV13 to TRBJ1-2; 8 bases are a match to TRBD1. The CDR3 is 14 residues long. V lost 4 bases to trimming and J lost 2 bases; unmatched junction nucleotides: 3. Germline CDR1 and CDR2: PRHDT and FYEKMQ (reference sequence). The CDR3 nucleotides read TGTGCCAGCAGCTACCGACAGGGGAACTATGGCTACACCTTC. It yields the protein CASSYRQGNYGYTF. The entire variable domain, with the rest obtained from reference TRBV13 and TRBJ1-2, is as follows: AAGVIQSPRHLIKEKRETATLKCYPIPRHDTVYWYQQGPGQDPQFLISFYEKMQSDKGSIPDRFSAQQFSDYHSELNMSSLELGDSALYFCASSYRQGNYGYTFGSGTRLTVV.

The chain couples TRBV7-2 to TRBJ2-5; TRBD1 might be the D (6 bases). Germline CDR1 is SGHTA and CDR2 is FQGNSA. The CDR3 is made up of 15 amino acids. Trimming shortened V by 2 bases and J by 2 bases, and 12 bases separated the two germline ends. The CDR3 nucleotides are TGTGCCAGCAGCTTACTGAGGACAGATCAAGAGACCCAGTACTTC. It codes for CASSLLRTDQETQYF.

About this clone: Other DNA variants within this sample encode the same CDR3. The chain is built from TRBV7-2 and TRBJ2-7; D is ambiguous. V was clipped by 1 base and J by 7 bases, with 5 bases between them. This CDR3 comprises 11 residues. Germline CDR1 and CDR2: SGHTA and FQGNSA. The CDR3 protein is CASSLVGEQYF. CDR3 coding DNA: TGTGCCAGCAGCTTAGTGGGTGAGCAGTACTTC.

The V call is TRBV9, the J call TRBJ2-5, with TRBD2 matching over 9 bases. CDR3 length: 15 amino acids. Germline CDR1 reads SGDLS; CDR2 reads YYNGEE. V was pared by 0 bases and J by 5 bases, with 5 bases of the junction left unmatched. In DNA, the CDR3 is TGTGCCAGCAGCGTAGGAGCGGGGGGACGGGAGACCCAGTACTTC. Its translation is CASSVGAGGRETQYF.

For the CDR3, the DNA is TGCGCCAGCAGCGAGGGACAGGGACCTTATGGCTACACCTTC. This translates into CASSEGQGPYGYTF. This chain connects TRBV5-1 to TRBJ1-2, with 9 bases fitting TRBD1. The V segment lost 4 bases and the J segment 5 bases; nucleotides outside the gene matches: 6. The germline V gene encodes CDR1 SGHRS and CDR2 YFSETQ. CDR3 length equals 14 residues.